This T cell receptor beta chain was retrieved from a study of cytotoxic CD8 clonotypes in ibrutinib-treated CLL. Study-wide results and caveats: Once treatment began, public clonotypes, which were uncommon, contracted or stayed stable. Clonality increased with ibrutinib response but returned toward baseline at progression.

Germline V gene sequence: CDR1 LNHDA, CDR2 SQIVND (reference sequence). The junction had 8 bases not matched to a gene; V was cut back by 4 bases and J by 7 bases. The CDR3 is 16 amino acids. Extraction of roughly 1.8 micrograms of genomic DNA from cryopreserved PBMCs supplied material for TCR beta libraries. With respect to this clone: Antigen: not known.

Sequencing used immunoSEQ multiplex PCR; TCRdb keeps in-frame clones, though not all of them. Of 200,000 to 250,000 clones in the sample, approximately 75% were seen once. This sequence originates from a human donor with chronic lymphocytic leukemia. Source: PBMCs, taken after 12 months of ibrutinib treatment. The chain employs TRBV19 and TRBJ1-6; 9 nucleotides align to TRBD1. The chain's CDR3 is CASSTSATGGNSPLHF. The CDR3 DNA is TGTGCCAGTAGTACATCGGCAACAGGGGGCAATTCACCCCTCCACTTT.